Included here is one T cell receptor (beta chain) sequence, with context. The CDR3 has 15 residues. The germline CDR1 and CDR2 sequences are LNHDA and SQIVND (reference sequence). With V trimmed by 5 bases and J by 5 bases, 9 bases remained unmatched. The sample belongs to a study of blood T cell repertoires in COVID-19. Whole-study context: Samples came from the United States, Italy and Spain, spanning acute and convalescent COVID-19.

Participants were aged about 18 to 95 years, lived in under 25 US areas, and enrolled virtually. Participants reported their clinical history, and cohort assignment relied on those reports. Per the original methods: Quantification of nucleated cells was approximated via reference gene primer amplification. The protocol was immunoSEQ multiplex PCR, while the TCRdb copy is restricted to in-frame clones and leaves out a portion. That table gives V, J and clone size, and the DNA gave D and trimming. The sample holds 200,000 or so clones, 88% seen once. The sequencing sample was made of PBMCs or T cells enriched from blood (not recorded which). The rearrangement joins TRBV19 to TRBJ1-2; 9 nucleotides match TRBD1. This TCR derives from a woman aged 25 to 39 who had recovered from COVID-19. The CDR3 bases are TGTGCCAGTAGTCTCCGGGACAGGGTTTGGTATGGCTACACCTTC. Translated, it gives CASSLRDRVWYGYTF.